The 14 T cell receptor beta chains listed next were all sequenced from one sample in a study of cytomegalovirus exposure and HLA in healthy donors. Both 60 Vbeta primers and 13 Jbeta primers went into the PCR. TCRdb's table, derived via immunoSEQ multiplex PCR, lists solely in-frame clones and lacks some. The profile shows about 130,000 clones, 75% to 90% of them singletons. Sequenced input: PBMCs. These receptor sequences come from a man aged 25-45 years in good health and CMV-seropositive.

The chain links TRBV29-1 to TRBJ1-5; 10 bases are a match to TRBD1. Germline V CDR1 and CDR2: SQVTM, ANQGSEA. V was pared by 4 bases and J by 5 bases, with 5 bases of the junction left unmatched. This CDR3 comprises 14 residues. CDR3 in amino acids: CSVVGDRGDQPQHF. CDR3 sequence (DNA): TGCAGCGTTGTTGGGGACAGGGGAGATCAGCCCCAGCATTTT.

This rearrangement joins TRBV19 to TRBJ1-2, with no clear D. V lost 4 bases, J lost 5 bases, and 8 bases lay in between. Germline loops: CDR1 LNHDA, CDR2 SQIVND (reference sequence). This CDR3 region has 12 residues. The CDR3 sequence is CASSRERYGYTF. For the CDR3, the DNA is TGTGCCAGTAGTAGGGAGAGATATGGCTACACCTTC.

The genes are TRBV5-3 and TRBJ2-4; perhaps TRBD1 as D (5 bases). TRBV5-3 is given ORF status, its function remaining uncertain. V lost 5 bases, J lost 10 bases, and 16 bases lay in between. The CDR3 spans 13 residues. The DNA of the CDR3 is TGTGCCAGAAGGGCTGGCAGGGTGCAGATTCAGTACTTC. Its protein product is CARRAGRVQIQYF.

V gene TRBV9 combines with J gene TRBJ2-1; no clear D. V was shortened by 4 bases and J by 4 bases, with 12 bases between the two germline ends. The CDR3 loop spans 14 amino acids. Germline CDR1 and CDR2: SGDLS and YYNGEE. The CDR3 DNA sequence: TGTGCCAGCAGCCCCCTCGCAGGTTACAATGAGCAGTTCTTC. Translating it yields CASSPLAGYNEQFF.

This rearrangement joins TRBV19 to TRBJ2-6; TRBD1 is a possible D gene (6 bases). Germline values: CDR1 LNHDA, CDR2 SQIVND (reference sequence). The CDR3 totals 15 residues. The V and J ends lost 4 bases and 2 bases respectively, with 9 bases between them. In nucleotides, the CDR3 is TGTGCCAGTAGTACAGGGGTTGCTGGGGCCAACGTCCTGACTTTC. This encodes CASSTGVAGANVLTF. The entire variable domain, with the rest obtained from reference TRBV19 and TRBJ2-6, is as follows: DGGITQSPKYLFRKEGQNVTLSCEQNLNHDAMYWYRQDPGQGLRLIYYSQIVNDFQKGDIAEGYSVSREKKESFPLTVTSAQKNPTAFYLCASSTGVAGANVLTFGAGSRLTVL.

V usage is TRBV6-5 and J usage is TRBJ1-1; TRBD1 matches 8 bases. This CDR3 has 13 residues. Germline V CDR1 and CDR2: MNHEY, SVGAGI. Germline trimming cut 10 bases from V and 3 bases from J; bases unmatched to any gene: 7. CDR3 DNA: TGTGCCACCTCGGACAGGGTTGACACTGAAGCTTTCTTT. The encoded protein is CATSDRVDTEAFF.

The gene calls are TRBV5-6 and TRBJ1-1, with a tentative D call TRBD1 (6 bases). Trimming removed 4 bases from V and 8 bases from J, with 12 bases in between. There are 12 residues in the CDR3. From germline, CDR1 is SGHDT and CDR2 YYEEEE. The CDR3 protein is CASSPGTPEAFF. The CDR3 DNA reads TGTGCCAGCAGCCCCGGGACACCCGAAGCTTTCTTT.

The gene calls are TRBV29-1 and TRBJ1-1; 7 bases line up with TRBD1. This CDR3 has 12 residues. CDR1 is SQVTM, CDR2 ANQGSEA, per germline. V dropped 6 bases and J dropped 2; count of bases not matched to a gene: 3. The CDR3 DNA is TGCAGCGTGAGACAGGGTAACACTGAAGCTTTCTTT. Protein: CSVRQGNTEAFF. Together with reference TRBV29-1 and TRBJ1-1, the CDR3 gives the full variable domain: SAVISQKPSRDICQRGTSLTIQCQVDSQVTMMFWYRQQPGQSLTLIATANQGSEATYESGFVIDKFPISRPNLTFSTLTVSNMSPEDSSIYLCSVRQGNTEAFFGQGTRLTVV.

In DNA form, the CDR3 reads TGTGCCAGCTCACCACCAGTAAAGGGGATCGATGGCTACACCTTC. Protein: CASSPPVKGIDGYTF. The chain combines TRBV18 with TRBJ1-2, with D possibly being TRBD1 (5 bases). The CDR3 has 15 residues. Germline V gene lookup returns CDR1 KGHSH and CDR2 LQKENI. Deletions cut 0 bases from V and 6 bases from J, with 14 bases between.

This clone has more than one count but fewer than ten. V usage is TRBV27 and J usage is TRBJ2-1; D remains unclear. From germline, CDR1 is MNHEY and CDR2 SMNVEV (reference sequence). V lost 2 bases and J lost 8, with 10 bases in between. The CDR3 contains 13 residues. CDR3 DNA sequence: TGTGCCAGCAGTTTACACAGTCGCGATGAGCAGTTCTTC. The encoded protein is CASSLHSRDEQFF.

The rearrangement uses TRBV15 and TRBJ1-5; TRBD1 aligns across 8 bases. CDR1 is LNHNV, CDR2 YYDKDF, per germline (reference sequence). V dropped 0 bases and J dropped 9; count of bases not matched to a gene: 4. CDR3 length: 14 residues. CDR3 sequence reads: CATSRDRGRGPQHF. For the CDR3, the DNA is TGTGCCACCAGCAGAGACAGGGGGCGCGGGCCCCAGCATTTT.

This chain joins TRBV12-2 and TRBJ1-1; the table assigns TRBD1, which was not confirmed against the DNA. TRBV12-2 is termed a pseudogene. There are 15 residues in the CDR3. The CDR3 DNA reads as TGTGCAAGTCGCGGACGGGACAGGGGGAGCACTGAAGCTTTCTTT. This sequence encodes CASRGRDRGSTEAFF.

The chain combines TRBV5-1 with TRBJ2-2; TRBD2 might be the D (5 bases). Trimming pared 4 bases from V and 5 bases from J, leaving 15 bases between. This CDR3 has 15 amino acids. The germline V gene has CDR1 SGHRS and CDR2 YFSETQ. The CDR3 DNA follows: TGCGCCAGCAGCCCGGTCGGGGTGGGAACCGGGGAGCTGTTTTTT. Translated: CASSPVGVGTGELFF.

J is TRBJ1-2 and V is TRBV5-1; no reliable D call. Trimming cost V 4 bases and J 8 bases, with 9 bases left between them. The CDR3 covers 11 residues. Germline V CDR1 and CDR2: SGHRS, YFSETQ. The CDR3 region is CASSLDEGYTF. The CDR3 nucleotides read TGCGCCAGCAGCCTCGATGAGGGCTACACCTTC.